Presented here are 10 T cell receptor beta chains from one specimen sequenced in a study of T cell clusters in autoimmune cytopenias. TRB amplification used 250 ng of peripheral blood genomic DNA. TRB was amplified by touch-down multiplex PCR, primer pools A and B combined. TCRdb reprocessed the multiplex PCR reads and keeps a single row for each CDR3 protein, giving no DNA. The table gives approximately 11,000 distinct CDR3 sequences; the top ten clones make up more than 20% of it. These same records also appear under a second study, on T cell repertoires in aging, cancer and after chemotherapy.

The source material was peripheral blood. These receptors came from a human donor in good health.

The rearrangement joins TRBV5-1 to TRBJ1-2. The CDR3 runs to 12 residues. Looked up from germline, CDR1 is SGHRS and CDR2 is YFSETQ. The CDR3 loop is CASRRELDGYTF.

V and J are TRBV10-3 and TRBJ1-2; TCRdb proposes TRBD1, but this gene call is untestable without DNA. From germline, CDR1 is ENHRY and CDR2 SYGVKD. The CDR3 covers 16 residues. This CDR3 reads CAISRDGHQTNYGYTF.

The CDR3 spells CAWSPDFRGAFF. The J gene is TRBJ1-1, the V gene TRBV30; TCRdb's assignment of TRBD1 cannot be checked, as there is no DNA. Germline assignment: CDR1 GTSNPN and CDR2 SVGIG (reference sequence). CDR3 length: 12 amino acids.

The CDR3 is CASSMRQADEQYF. The chain employs TRBV19 and TRBJ2-7. Germline lookup yields CDR1 LNHDA and CDR2 SQIVND (reference sequence). CDR3 length equals 13 residues. Together with reference TRBV19 and TRBJ2-7, the CDR3 gives the full variable domain: DGGITQSPKYLFRKEGQNVTLSCEQNLNHDAMYWYRQDPGQGLRLIYYSQIVNDFQKGDIAEGYSVSREKKESFPLTVTSAQKNPTAFYLCASSMRQADEQYFGPGTRLTVT.

The genes are TRBV6-2 or TRBV6-3 and TRBJ2-3; with no DNA, the TCRdb D assignment of TRBD1 cannot be verified. The length of the CDR3 is 16 residues. Per the germline V gene, CDR1 is MNHEY and CDR2 is SVGEGT. CDR3 protein: CASSRRGDTGSDTQYF.

The J gene is TRBJ1-3, the V gene TRBV6-6; TCRdb's D gene call, TRBD1, goes unchecked for lack of DNA. In germline, CDR1 is MNHNY, CDR2 SVGAGI (reference sequence). This CDR3 region has 15 residues. The CDR3 spells CASSYGTGSGNTIYF.

The chain recombines TRBV11-1 with TRBJ1-2. The germline V gene has CDR1 SGHAT and CDR2 FQDESV (reference sequence). This CDR3 contains 17 residues. The CDR3 spells CASSSLRIGSGSYGYTF.

By frequency, this clonotype is medium-sized. The chain employs TRBV18 and TRBJ1-2. Germline CDR1 and CDR2: KGHSH and LQKENI. The CDR3 sequence is 13 residues long. The CDR3 spells CASSDGVNYGYTF.

The V gene is TRBV4-3, the J gene TRBJ2-3; TCRdb designates TRBD1, a call that cannot be tested without DNA. CDR3 length equals 16 residues. Germline-derived CDR1 and CDR2 are LGHNA and YSLEER. CDR3 residues: CASSQDLRQGGDTQYF.

V usage is TRBV5-6 and J usage is TRBJ2-1; with no DNA, the TCRdb D assignment of TRBD1 cannot be verified. This CDR3 has 17 amino acids. Germline V CDR1 and CDR2: SGHDT, YYEEEE. CDR3 in amino acids: CASSLASFGTDTYEQFF.